The rows below give T cell receptor beta chains drawn from one sample of a study of PD-1 blockade in classical Hodgkin lymphoma. Assay used: immunoSEQ multiplex PCR; TCRdb lists only in-frame clones, some missing. This sample has several thousand clones, with 65% to 85% found just once. The specimen comprised CD8+ T cells from blood, sampled before the fourth cycle of nivolumab. The receptors shown here come from a human donor with classical Hodgkin lymphoma. CDR3s include the opening cysteine and the closing phenylalanine or tryptophan. The D gene is left open where the match is weak. Clone size is given for some rows only: seen once, a few or many times, or a class if the clone is expanded.

V: TRBV13
J: TRBJ2-3
size: -
D: -
DNA: TGTGCCAGCAGCTTAGCTGGCGGAAGTACAGATACGCAGTATTTT
CDR3: CASSLAGGSTDTQYF

V: TRBV6-1
J: TRBJ2-7
size: -
D: -
DNA: TGTGCCAGCGGGCAGTCCTACGAGCAGTACTTC
CDR3: CASGQSYEQYF

V: TRBV6-5
J: TRBJ2-3
size: -
D: TRBD1
DNA: TGTGCCAGCGGCAGGGGGAGCACAGATACGCAGTATTTT
CDR3: CASGRGSTDTQYF

V: TRBV5-5
J: TRBJ1-1
size: -
D: -
DNA: TGTGCCAGCAGCTCGCGGACTAACCTCTACTTGACTGAAGCTTTCTTT
CDR3: CASSSRTNLYLTEAFF

V: TRBV13
J: TRBJ1-5
size: -
D: -
DNA: TGCGCCAGCAGCCATAGGACGGAGGGGGGGGATCAGCCCCAGCATTTT
CDR3: CASSHRTEGGDQPQHF

V: TRBV6-7
J: TRBJ2-4
size: medium-sized
D: -
DNA: TGTGCCAGCAGTACCAGGGGAGGAAACATTCAGTACTTC
CDR3: CASSTRGGNIQYF

V: TRBV6-5
J: TRBJ2-2
size: few
D: -
DNA: TGTGCCAGCAGTTACTTGTCGAACACCGGGGAGCTGTTTTTT
CDR3: CASSYLSNTGELFF

V: TRBV6-5
J: TRBJ2-1
size: -
D: -
DNA: TGTGCCAGCAGTTACTCGTACAGGGCCGCCTACAATGAGCAGTTCTTC
CDR3: CASSYSYRAAYNEQFF

V: TRBV5-1
J: TRBJ2-3
size: -
D: TRBD2
DNA: TGCGCCAGCAGCCCCGGACTAGCGGGGCAGGCAGATACGCAGTATTTT
CDR3: CASSPGLAGQADTQYF

V: TRBV14
J: TRBJ2-1
size: -
D: TRBD1
DNA: TGTGCCAGCAGCCAAGTGACAGGGGAGCAGTTCTTC
CDR3: CASSQVTGEQFF

V: TRBV27
J: TRBJ1-2
size: -
D: TRBD1
DNA: TGTGCCAGCAGTTTATCCAGGGGGGACTGGGTTGGCTACACCTTC
CDR3: CASSLSRGDWVGYTF

V: TRBV9
J: TRBJ1-2
size: -
D: -
DNA: TGTGCCAGCAGCGTAGGGGCACACACTAACTATGGCTACACCTTC
CDR3: CASSVGAHTNYGYTF

V: TRBV7-2
J: TRBJ1-2
size: -
D: -
DNA: TGTGCCAGCAGCTTAGGTGGAGGGGCCCACTATGGCTACACCTTC
CDR3: CASSLGGGAHYGYTF